This is a list of T cell receptor beta chains from one sample in a study of blood T cell repertoires in COVID-19. The assay was immunoSEQ multiplex PCR, and TCRdb's table has in-frame clones only and misses some. The table lists over 70,000 clones, roughly 76% of them singletons, with 15% to 20% in the top ten. Source material: peripheral blood. The receptor set was obtained from a man between 65 and 79 years old with active or convalescent COVID-19. Both conserved end residues are part of each CDR3. A D gene is named only where the DNA matches it firmly. A clone size is listed for some rows: how often the clone was seen (once, few, many), or a class if it is expanded.

v_gene,len,j_gene,abundance,d_gene,CDR3aa,CDR3nt
TRBV7-2,14,TRBJ2-7,.,.,CASRIGGAGDEQYF,TGTGCCAGCAGAATAGGTGGTGCTGGAGACGAGCAGTACTTC
TRBV19,17,TRBJ1-5,.,TRBD1,CASSIDPGQGVNQPQHF,TGTGCCAGTAGTATAGATCCGGGACAGGGGGTCAATCAGCCCCAGCATTTT
TRBV14,14,TRBJ1-4,few,.,CASSPRWAGEKLFF,TGTGCCAGCAGCCCACGGTGGGCGGGAGAAAAACTGTTTTTT
TRBV2,13,TRBJ2-1,.,.,CASSERNYNEQFF,TGTGCCAGCAGTGAGAGGAACTACAATGAGCAGTTCTTC
TRBV5-1,15,TRBJ2-7,.,TRBD1,CASSLATGLTYEQYF,TGCGCCAGCAGCTTGGCGACAGGGCTAACCTACGAGCAGTACTTC
TRBV29-1,12,TRBJ2-7,.,.,CSVLTVSYEQYF,TGCAGCGTTCTGACAGTCTCCTACGAGCAGTACTTC
TRBV5-4,15,TRBJ2-7,.,.,CASRPDGAGAFEQYF,TGTGCCAGCAGACCCGATGGGGCGGGGGCTTTCGAGCAGTACTTC
TRBV9,16,TRBJ2-5,once,TRBD2,CASSGGTGLVGKTQYF,TGTGCCAGCAGCGGGGGTACGGGACTAGTTGGAAAGACCCAGTACTTC
TRBV7-3,15,TRBJ2-5,.,.,CASRSRGGAQETQYF,TGTGCCAGCAGATCCCGCGGCGGGGCCCAAGAGACCCAGTACTTC
TRBV28,14,TRBJ1-1,few,.,CASSLLPIRAEAFF,TGTGCCAGCAGTTTATTGCCCATCAGGGCTGAAGCTTTCTTT
TRBV30,14,TRBJ2-7,few,TRBD1,CAWSPGTAVYEQYF,TGTGCCTGGAGTCCCGGGACAGCCGTCTACGAGCAGTACTTC
TRBV6-5,13,TRBJ1-3,few,.,CASSSGSGNTIYF,TGTGCCAGCAGTTCGGGTTCTGGAAACACCATATATTTT
TRBV7-9,18,TRBJ2-1,.,.,CASSLRSGYRDTNNEQFF,TGTGCCAGCAGCTTGAGGAGCGGATACCGGGACACGAACAATGAGCAGTTCTTC
TRBV2,10,TRBJ2-1,.,TRBD1,CASSGQGSVF,TGTGCCAGCAGTGGACAGGGTTCGGTCTTC
TRBV21-1,15,TRBJ2-1,.,.,CASSNERGASNEQFF,TGTGCCAGCAGCAATGAGCGGGGGGCCTCCAATGAGCAGTTCTTC
TRBV6-1,16,TRBJ1-3,.,.,CASSEMGRPSGNTIYF,TGTGCCAGCAGTGAAATGGGGAGACCCTCTGGAAACACCATATATTTT
TRBV6-5,12,TRBJ1-5,few,.,CASNLANQPQHF,TGTGCCAGCAATTTAGCAAATCAGCCCCAGCATTTT
TRBV10-1,14,TRBJ1-1,.,.,CASREDRRNTEAFF,TGCGCCAGCCGGGAAGACCGCAGGAACACTGAAGCTTTCTTT
TRBV12-3/TRBV12-4,11,TRBJ1-1,.,.,CASSLRGEAFF,TGTGCCAGCAGTTTGCGGGGGGAGGCTTTCTTT
TRBV3-1/TRBV3-2,15,TRBJ1-6,.,TRBD1,CASSQGGTGRSPLHF,TGTGCCAGCAGCCAAGGCGGGACAGGAAGGTCACCCCTCCACTTT
TRBV11-3,15,TRBJ2-2,.,.,CASSSERHLAGELFF,TGTGCCAGCAGCTCCGAGCGGCACCTAGCCGGGGAGCTGTTTTTT
TRBV2,15,TRBJ1-2,.,.,CASSYTRDPARGYTF,TGTGCCAGCAGTTATACGCGGGATCCCGCGAGAGGCTACACCTTC
TRBV3-1/TRBV3-2,14,TRBJ1-5,.,.,CASSPDSRNQPQHF,TGTGCCAGCAGCCCCGACAGTCGCAATCAGCCCCAGCATTTT
TRBV20-1,12,TRBJ2-4,.,.,CSASFGENIQYF,TGCAGTGCTAGTTTCGGGGAAAACATTCAGTACTTC
TRBV6-5,12,TRBJ2-7,.,.,CASRSTGFEQYF,TGTGCCAGCAGGTCGACAGGATTCGAGCAGTACTTC
TRBV19,12,TRBJ1-4,.,.,CASNALEGKLFF,TGTGCCAGTAATGCCTTAGAGGGAAAACTGTTTTTT
TRBV6-5,13,TRBJ2-4,.,.,CASRIAQGNIQYF,TGTGCCAGCAGGATCGCTCAGGGGAACATTCAGTACTTC
TRBV5-1,16,TRBJ2-7,.,TRBD1,CASSRILRDRDYEQYF,TGCGCCAGCAGCCGGATCCTCCGGGACAGGGACTACGAGCAGTACTTC
TRBV5-4,12,TRBJ2-7,once,.,CASSFQMREQYF,TGTGCCAGCAGCTTCCAGATGAGGGAGCAGTACTTC
TRBV27,13,TRBJ1-1,.,.,CASKGQANTEAFF,TGTGCCAGCAAGGGACAAGCGAACACTGAAGCTTTCTTT
TRBV15,15,TRBJ1-4,.,TRBD1,CATSRAGRGDEKLFF,TGTGCCACCAGCAGAGCTGGCAGGGGGGACGAAAAACTGTTTTTT
TRBV23-1,14,TRBJ1-1,.,.,CASSHPVMERRAFF,TGCGCCAGCAGTCACCCTGTCATGGAGCGGAGGGCTTTCTTT
TRBV10-1,15,TRBJ2-7,few,TRBD1,CASSESQGARGEQYF,TGCGCCAGCAGTGAGTCCCAGGGGGCCCGAGGCGAGCAGTACTTC
TRBV5-1,11,TRBJ2-7,.,.,CASSPSYEQYF,TGCGCCAGCAGCCCTTCCTACGAGCAGTACTTC
TRBV7-3,15,TRBJ2-5,.,.,CASSLSGTGGETQYF,TGTGCCAGCAGCTTATCCGGGACTGGAGGGGAGACCCAGTACTTC
TRBV7-9,14,TRBJ1-2,.,.,CASSVTGNSNGYTF,TGTGCCAGCAGCGTCACGGGGAATTCGAATGGCTACACCTTC
TRBV19,14,TRBJ1-2,.,.,CASSLGTGAAGYTF,TGTGCCAGTAGTCTCGGGACGGGAGCTGCTGGCTACACCTTC
TRBV18,13,TRBJ1-1,few,.,CASSTGGNTEAFF,TGTGCCAGCTCAACGGGGGGGAACACTGAAGCTTTCTTT
TRBV12-5,13,TRBJ1-6,.,.,CASGLETYSPLHF,TGTGCTAGTGGTTTGGAGACATACTCACCCCTCCACTTT
TRBV28,15,TRBJ2-1,.,TRBD2,CASIPGLAGVNEQFF,TGTGCCAGCATCCCTGGACTAGCGGGGGTTAATGAGCAGTTCTTC
TRBV10-3,14,TRBJ2-7,.,.,CAIAEGLPSYEQYF,TGTGCCATCGCCGAGGGATTACCCTCCTACGAGCAGTACTTC
TRBV5-4,14,TRBJ2-4,.,.,CASSSRTAPNIQYF,TGTGCCAGCAGCTCGAGGACAGCTCCAAACATTCAGTACTTC
TRBV6-1,15,TRBJ2-7,.,.,CASSEGGTFPYEQYF,TGTGCCAGCAGTGAAGGTGGCACCTTTCCTTACGAGCAGTACTTC
TRBV7-9,16,TRBJ1-5,.,.,CASSLWSAGENQPQHF,TGTGCCAGCAGCTTATGGTCGGCAGGGGAAAATCAGCCCCAGCATTTT
TRBV10-3,16,TRBJ1-2,.,.,CAISESYRIANYGYTF,TGTGCCATCAGTGAGTCCTACAGAATAGCTAACTATGGCTACACCTTC
TRBV5-1,14,TRBJ1-4,.,TRBD1,CASREGQGNEKLFF,TGCGCCAGCAGGGAGGGACAGGGTAATGAAAAACTGTTTTTT
TRBV2,12,TRBJ2-5,.,TRBD1,CASIGTEETQYF,TGTGCCAGCATAGGGACAGAAGAGACCCAGTACTTC
TRBV5-1,13,TRBJ1-2,.,.,CASSSETGYGYTF,TGCGCCAGCAGCTCCGAGACAGGCTATGGCTACACCTTC
TRBV6-5,15,TRBJ1-2,.,TRBD1,CASRQIQGVNYGYTF,TGTGCCAGCAGGCAAATACAGGGGGTAAACTATGGCTACACCTTC
TRBV3-1/TRBV3-2,14,TRBJ1-1,.,.,CASSQDQGNTEAFF,TGTGCCAGCAGCCAAGATCAGGGGAACACTGAAGCTTTCTTT
TRBV14,12,TRBJ2-2,.,.,CASSVRSGELFF,TGTGCCAGCAGCGTACGTAGCGGGGAGCTGTTTTTT
TRBV6-8,14,TRBJ2-5,.,.,CASSYRAGSGDQYF,TGTGCCAGCAGTTATCGGGCTGGGTCGGGGGACCAGTACTTC
TRBV6-5,13,TRBJ1-5,.,TRBD1,CASSGQGEQPQHF,TGTGCCAGCTCCGGACAGGGGGAACAGCCCCAGCATTTT